This T cell receptor beta chain was observed in a study of T cells in localized non-small cell lung cancer. Details on this clone: Its antigen is still unknown.

TCRdb's table, derived via immunoSEQ multiplex PCR, lists solely in-frame clones and lacks some. The sample includes tens of thousands of clones, around 84% seen only once; the top ten take roughly two fifths. The CDR3 is 14 residues long. With V trimmed by 5 bases and J by 6 bases, 8 bases remained unmatched. Germline V CDR1 and CDR2: SGHTA, FQGTGA. General study results and limits: Higher T cell density in the blood was associated with longer overall survival, whereas higher adjacent-lung clonality associated with shorter survival.

The clonotype comes from a male donor at least 60 years old with stage II squamous cell lung carcinoma. Source: peripheral blood, taken before any cancer treatment. This chain joins TRBV7-3 and TRBJ2-3; TRBD1 aligns across 7 bases. For the CDR3, the DNA is TGTGCCAGCAGCCTGGACAGGCCACCGGATACGCAGTATTTT. Amino acids: CASSLDRPPDTQYF.